The entry below describes one T cell receptor (beta chain). V shed 5 bases and J shed 4 bases, with 12 bases lying between them. Germline assignment: CDR1 SGHNT and CDR2 YENEEA. The CDR3 runs 13 residues. These data are taken from a study of Ad26.COV2.S vaccination and SARS-CoV-2 variants. Generated by immunoSEQ multiplex PCR, the TCRdb table keeps only in-frame clones and is missing some. The sample lists about 480,000 clones; about 83% were seen once. Stated treatment: some 20 received Ad26.COV2.S at low or high dose, single or two shots; several received placebo; per-sample allocation not given. Sampling occurred on day 63 after the first vaccine or placebo injection.

Sequencing was performed on peripheral blood, taken in a trial of Ad26.COV2.S vaccine versus placebo. The chain combines TRBV11-3 with TRBJ2-7; perhaps TRBD2 as D (6 bases). The sequence was obtained from a person between 18 and 65 years old who received the Ad26.COV2.S COVID-19 vaccine or a placebo. Here the CDR3 reads CASSPAGGYEQYF. The CDR3 nucleotides read TGTGCCAGCAGCCCGGCTGGGGGGTACGAGCAGTACTTC.